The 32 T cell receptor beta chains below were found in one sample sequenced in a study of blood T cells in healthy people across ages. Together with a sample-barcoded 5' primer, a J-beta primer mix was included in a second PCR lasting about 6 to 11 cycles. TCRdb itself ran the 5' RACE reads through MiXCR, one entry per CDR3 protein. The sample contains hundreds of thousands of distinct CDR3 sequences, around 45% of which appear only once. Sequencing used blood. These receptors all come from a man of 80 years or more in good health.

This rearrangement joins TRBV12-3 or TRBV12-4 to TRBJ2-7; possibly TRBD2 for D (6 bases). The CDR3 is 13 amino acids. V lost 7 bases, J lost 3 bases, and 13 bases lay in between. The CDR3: CASNPEGGYEQYF. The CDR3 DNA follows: TGTGCCAGCAATCCGGAGGGAGGCTACGAGCAGTACTTC.

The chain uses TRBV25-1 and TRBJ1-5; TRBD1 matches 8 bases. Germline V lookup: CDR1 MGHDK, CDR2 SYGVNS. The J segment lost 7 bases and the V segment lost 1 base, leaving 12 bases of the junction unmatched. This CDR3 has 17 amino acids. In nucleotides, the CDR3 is TGTGCCAGCAGTGAATCGACGGACAGGGTGGGAGAGCAGCCCCAGCATTTT. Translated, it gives CASSESTDRVGEQPQHF.

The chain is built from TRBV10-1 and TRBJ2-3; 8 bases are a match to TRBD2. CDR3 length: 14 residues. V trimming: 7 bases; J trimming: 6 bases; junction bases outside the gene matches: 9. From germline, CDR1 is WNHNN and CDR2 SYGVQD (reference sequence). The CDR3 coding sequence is TGCGCCAGCACGGTCGGGAGGGCCCCTGATACGCAGTATTTT. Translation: CASTVGRAPDTQYF.

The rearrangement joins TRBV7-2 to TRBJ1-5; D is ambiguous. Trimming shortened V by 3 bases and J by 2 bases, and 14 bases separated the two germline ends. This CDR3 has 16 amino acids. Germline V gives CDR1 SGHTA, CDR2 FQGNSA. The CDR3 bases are TGTGCCAGCAGCTTCAGACATCGGTCGGGCAATCAGCCCCAGCATTTT. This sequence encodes CASSFRHRSGNQPQHF.

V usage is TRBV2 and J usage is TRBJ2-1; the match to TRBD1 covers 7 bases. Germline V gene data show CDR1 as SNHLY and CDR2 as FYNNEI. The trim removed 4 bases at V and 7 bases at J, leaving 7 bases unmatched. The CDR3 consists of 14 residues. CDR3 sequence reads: CASSGHSQGNEQFF. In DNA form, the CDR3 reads TGTGCCAGCAGTGGCCACTCACAGGGGAATGAGCAGTTCTTC.

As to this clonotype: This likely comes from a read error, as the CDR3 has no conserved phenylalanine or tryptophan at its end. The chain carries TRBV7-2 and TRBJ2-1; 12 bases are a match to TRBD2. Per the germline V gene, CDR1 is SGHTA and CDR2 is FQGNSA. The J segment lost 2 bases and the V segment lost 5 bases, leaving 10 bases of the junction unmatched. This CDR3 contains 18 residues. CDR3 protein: CASSLTSGGFAAYNEQFS. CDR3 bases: TGTGCCAGCAGCCTCACTAGCGGGGGGTTCGCCGCCTACAATGAGCAGTTCTCC.

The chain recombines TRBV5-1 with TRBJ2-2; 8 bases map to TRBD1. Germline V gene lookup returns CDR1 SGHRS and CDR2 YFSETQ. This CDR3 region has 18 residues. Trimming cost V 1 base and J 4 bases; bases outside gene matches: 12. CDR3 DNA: TGCGCCAGCAGCTTGTCAAAAACCTGGACAGGGTCCACCGGGGAGCTGTTTTTT. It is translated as CASSLSKTWTGSTGELFF.

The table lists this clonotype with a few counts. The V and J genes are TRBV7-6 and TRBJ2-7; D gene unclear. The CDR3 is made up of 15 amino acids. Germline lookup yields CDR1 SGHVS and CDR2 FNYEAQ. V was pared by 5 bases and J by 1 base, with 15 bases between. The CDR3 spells CASSPVTALSYEQYF. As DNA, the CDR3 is TGTGCCAGCAGCCCAGTCACGGCGCTGTCCTACGAGCAGTACTTC.

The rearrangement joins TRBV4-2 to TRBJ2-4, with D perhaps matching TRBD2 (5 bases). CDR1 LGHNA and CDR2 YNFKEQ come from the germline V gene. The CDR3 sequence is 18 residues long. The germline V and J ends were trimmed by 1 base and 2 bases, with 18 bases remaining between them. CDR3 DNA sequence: TGTGCCAGCAGCCAAGCGGTTGCGAGGACCGGGACCAAAAACATTCAGTACTTC. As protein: CASSQAVARTGTKNIQYF.

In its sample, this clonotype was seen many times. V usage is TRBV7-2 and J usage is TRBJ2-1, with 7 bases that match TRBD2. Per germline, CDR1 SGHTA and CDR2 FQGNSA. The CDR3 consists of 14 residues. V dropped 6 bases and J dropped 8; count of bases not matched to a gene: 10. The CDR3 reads CASRPARESHEQFF. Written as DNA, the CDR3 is TGTGCCAGCAGGCCGGCGCGGGAGTCCCATGAGCAGTTCTTC.

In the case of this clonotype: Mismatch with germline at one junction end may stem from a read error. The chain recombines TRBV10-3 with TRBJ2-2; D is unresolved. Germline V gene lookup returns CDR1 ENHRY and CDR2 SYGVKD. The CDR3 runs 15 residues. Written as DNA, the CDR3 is TGTGCCACCAGTGATATGGTCCGGAAAACCGGGGAGCTGTTTTTT. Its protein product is CATSDMVRKTGELFF.

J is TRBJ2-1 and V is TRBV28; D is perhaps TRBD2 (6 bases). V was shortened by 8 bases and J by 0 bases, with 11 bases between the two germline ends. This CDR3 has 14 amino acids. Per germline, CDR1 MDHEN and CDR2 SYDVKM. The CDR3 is CASGRGDSYNEQFF. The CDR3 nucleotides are TGTGCCAGCGGGCGGGGCGACTCCTACAATGAGCAGTTCTTC.

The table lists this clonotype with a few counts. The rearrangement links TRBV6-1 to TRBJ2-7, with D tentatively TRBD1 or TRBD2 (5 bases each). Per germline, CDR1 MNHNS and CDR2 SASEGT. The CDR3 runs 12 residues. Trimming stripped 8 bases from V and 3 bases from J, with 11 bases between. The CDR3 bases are TGTGCCAGCTGGGACGTTGACTACGAGCAGTACTTC. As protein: CASWDVDYEQYF.

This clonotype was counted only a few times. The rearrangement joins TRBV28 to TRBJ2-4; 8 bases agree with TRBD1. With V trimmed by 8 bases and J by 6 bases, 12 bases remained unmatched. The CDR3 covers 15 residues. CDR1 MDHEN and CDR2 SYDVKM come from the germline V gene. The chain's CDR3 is CASGSLRTGLNIQYF. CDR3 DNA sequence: TGTGCCAGCGGTTCTCTAAGGACAGGGCTAAACATTCAGTACTTC.

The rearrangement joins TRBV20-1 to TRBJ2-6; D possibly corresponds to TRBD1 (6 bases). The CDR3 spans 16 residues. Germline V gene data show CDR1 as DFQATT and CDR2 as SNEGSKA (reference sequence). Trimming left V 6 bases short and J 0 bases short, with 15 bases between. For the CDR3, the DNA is TGCAGTGCCACCGGGACATTAGGCTCTGGGGCCAACGTCCTGACTTTC. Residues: CSATGTLGSGANVLTF.

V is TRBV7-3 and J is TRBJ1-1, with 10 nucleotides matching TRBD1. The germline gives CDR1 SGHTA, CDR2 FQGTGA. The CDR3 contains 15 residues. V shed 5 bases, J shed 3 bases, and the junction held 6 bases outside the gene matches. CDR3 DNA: TGTGCCAGCAGCAATAGGACAGGGGGATACACTGAAGCTTTCTTT. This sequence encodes CASSNRTGGYTEAFF.

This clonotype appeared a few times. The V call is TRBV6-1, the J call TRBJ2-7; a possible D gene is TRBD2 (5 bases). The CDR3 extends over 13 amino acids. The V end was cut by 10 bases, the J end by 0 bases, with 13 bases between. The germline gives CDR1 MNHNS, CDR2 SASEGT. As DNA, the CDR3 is TGTGCCACCGAGGACTCGAACTCCTACGAGCAGTACTTC. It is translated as CATEDSNSYEQYF.

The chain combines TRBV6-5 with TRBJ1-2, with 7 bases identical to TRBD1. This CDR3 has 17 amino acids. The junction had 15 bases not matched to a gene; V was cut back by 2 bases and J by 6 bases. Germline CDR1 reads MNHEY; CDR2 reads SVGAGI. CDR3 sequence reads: CASSYRETGSGDNGYTF. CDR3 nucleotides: TGTGCCAGCAGTTACCGGGAGACAGGGTCAGGAGATAATGGCTACACCTTC.

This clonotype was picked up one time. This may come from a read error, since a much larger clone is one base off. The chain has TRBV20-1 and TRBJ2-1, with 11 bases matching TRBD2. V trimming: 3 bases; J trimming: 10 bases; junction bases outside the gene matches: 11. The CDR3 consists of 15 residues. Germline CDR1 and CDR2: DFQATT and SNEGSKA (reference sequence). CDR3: CSASSGTSGTYEQFF. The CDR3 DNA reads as TGCAGTGCTAGTTCCGGGACTAGCGGTACCTACGAGCAGTTCTTC.

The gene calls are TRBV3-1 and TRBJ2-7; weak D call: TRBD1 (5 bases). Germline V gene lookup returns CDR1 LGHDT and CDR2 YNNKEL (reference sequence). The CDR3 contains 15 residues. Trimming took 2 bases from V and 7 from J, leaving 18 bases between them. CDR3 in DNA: TGTGCCAGCAGCCAATTTGGGGCGACGTACAATGAGCAGTACTTC. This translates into CASSQFGATYNEQYF.

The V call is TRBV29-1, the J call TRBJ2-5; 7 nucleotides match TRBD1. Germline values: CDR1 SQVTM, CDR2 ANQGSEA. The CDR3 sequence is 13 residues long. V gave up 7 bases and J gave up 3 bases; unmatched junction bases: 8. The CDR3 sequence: CSASTGTEETQYF. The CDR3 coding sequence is TGCAGCGCTTCAACAGGGACAGAAGAGACCCAGTACTTC.

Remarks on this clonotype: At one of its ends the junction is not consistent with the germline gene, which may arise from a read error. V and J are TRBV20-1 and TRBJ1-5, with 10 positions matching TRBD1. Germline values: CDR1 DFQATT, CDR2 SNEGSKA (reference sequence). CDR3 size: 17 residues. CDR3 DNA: TGCAGCGCTACGGATTCCCGGACAGGGGGTGAGGGACAGCCCCAGCATTTT. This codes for CSATDSRTGGEGQPQHF.

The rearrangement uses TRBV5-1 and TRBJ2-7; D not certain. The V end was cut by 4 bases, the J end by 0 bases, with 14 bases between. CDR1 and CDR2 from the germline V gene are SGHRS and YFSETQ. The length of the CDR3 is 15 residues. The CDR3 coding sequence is TGCGCCAGCAGCCCCCCCCGGGCAAGCTCCTACGAGCAGTACTTC. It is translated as CASSPPRASSYEQYF.

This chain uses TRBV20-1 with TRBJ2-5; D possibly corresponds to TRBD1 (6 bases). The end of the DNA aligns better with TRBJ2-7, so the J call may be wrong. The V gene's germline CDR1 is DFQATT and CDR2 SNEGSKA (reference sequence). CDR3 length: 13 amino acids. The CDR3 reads CSARSPGVGEQYF. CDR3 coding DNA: TGCAGTGCTAGGTCCCCAGGGGTCGGCGAGCAGTACTTC.

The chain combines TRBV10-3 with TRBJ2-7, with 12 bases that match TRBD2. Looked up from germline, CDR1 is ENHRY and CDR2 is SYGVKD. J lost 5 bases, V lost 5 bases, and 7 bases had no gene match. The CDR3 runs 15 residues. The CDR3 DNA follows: TGTGCCATCAGTCTAGCGGGAGGGCCTGCGGACGAGCAGTACTTC. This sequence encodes CAISLAGGPADEQYF.

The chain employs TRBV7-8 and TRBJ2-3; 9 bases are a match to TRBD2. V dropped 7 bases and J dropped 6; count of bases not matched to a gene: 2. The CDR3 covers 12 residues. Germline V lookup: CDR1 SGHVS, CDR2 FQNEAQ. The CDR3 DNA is TGTGCCAGCACCGGACTAGCGGATACGCAGTATTTT. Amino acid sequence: CASTGLADTQYF.

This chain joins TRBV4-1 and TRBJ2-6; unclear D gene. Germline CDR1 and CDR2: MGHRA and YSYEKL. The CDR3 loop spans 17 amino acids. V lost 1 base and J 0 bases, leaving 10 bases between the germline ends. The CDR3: CASSQGERLSGANVLTF. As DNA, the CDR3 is TGCGCCAGCAGCCAAGGAGAACGCCTCTCTGGGGCCAACGTCCTGACTTTC.

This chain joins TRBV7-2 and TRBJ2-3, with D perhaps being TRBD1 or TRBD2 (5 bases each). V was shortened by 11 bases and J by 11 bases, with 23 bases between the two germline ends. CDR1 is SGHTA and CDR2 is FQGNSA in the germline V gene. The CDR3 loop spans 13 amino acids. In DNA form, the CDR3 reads TGTGCCGGGGGTGGCGGGTGGGAAGGTAGGCAGTATTTT. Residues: CAGGGGWEGRQYF.

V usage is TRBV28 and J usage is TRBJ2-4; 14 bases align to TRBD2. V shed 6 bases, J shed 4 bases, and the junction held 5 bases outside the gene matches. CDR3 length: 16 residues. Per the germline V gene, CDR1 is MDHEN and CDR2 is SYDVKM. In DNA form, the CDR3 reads TGTGCCAGCAGGACTAGCGGGAGGGCCGGTAAAAACATTCAGTACTTC. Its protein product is CASRTSGRAGKNIQYF.

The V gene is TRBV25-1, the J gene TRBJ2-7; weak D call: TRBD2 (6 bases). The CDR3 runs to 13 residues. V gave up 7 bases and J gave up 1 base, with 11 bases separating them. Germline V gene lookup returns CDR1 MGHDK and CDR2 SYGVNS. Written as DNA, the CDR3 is TGTGCCAGCAATGGAGGGGCGTCCTACGAGCAGTACTTC. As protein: CASNGGASYEQYF.

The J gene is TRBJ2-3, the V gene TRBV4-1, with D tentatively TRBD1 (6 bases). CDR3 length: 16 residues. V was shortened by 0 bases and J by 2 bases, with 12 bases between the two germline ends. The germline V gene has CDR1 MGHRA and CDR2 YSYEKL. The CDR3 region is CASSQDRGGHTDTQYF. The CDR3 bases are TGCGCCAGCAGCCAAGATCGTGGGGGCCACACAGATACGCAGTATTTT.

For the CDR3, the DNA is TGTGCCAGCAGTTTAGGCCAGGGGGGCGTGAACACTGAAGCTTTCTTT. Protein: CASSLGQGGVNTEAFF. V and J are TRBV12-3 or TRBV12-4 and TRBJ1-1; 7 bases line up with TRBD1. The CDR3 has 16 amino acids. With V trimmed by 1 base and J by 0 bases, 5 bases remained unmatched.